The sequence of this T cell receptor beta chain was determined in a study of CD8+ T cells in alopecia areata. RNA was isolated and reverse transcribed to cDNA, the sequencing template. Sequencing was performed with immunoSEQ multiplex PCR; in TCRdb, only in-frame clones are kept and a portion is missing. The sample holds about 150,000 clones, 50% to 60% seen once. Comments on this clone: Its antigen is still unknown.

Study-level results: Patients displayed less clarity in TCR sharing than mice, a finding possibly related to HLA. When scalp samples are sequenced, resident alphabeta T cells of normal skin are also captured. More clonal than normal scalp was lesional scalp, particularly alopecia totalis/universalis.

The authors sorted CD4+ and CD8+ T cells from PBMCs. Trimming removed 2 bases at V and 7 bases at J, with 6 bases between. In germline, CDR1 is GTSNPN, CDR2 SVGIG (reference sequence). The CDR3 consists of 11 residues. Sequencing was done on a sample of CD4+ T cells sorted from blood. J is TRBJ2-1 and V is TRBV30; no clear D. The TCR sequence derives from a human donor in good health. This CDR3 is CAWSLGNEQFF. DNA of the CDR3: TGTGCCTGGAGTTTGGGAAATGAGCAGTTCTTC.